The sequence of this T cell receptor beta chain was determined in a study of early stage breast cancer tumors. Unmatched junction bases numbered 8, after V lost 11 bases and J lost 1 base. This CDR3 has 14 residues. The germline CDR1 and CDR2 sequences are MNHNS and SASEGT. Data came from immunoSEQ multiplex PCR; TCRdb stores just in-frame clones and leaves some out. Among nearly 70,000 clones listed, approximately 80% were seen once. The sample was blood. The TCR sequence derives from a middle-aged person with breast cancer. J is TRBJ2-3 and V is TRBV6-1; TRBD1 agrees at 8 bases. This CDR3 reads CAGDRGSGTDTQYF. DNA for the CDR3: TGTGCCGGAGACAGGGGTTCAGGCACAGATACGCAGTATTTT.